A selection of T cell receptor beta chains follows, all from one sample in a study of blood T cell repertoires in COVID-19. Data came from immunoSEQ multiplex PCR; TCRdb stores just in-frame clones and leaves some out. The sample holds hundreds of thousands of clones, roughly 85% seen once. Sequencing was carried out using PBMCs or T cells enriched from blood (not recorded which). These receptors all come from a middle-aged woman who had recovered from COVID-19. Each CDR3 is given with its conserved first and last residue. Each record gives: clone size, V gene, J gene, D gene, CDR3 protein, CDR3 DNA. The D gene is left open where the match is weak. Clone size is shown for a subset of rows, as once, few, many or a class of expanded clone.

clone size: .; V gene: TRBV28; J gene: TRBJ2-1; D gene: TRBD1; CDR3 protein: CASNPDRASYNEQFF; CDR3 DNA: TGTGCCAGCAACCCGGACAGGGCCTCCTACAATGAGCAGTTCTTC
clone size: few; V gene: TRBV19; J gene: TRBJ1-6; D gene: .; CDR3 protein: CASTPWGDRNSPLHF; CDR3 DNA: TGTGCCAGTACCCCGTGGGGGGATCGAAATTCACCCCTCCACTTT
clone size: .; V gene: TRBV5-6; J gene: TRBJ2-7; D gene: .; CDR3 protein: CASSFGYEQYF; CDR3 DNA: TGTGCCAGCAGCTTCGGCTACGAGCAGTACTTC
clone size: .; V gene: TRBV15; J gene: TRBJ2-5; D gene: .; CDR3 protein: CATSRWRETQYF; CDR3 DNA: TGTGCCACCAGCAGATGGAGGGAGACCCAGTACTTC
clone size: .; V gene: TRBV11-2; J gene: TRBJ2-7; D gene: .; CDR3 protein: CASSRGGHPSYEQYF; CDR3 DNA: TGTGCCAGCAGCCGTGGCGGCCACCCCTCCTACGAGCAGTACTTC
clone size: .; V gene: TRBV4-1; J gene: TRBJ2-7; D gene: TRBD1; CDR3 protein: CASSPSVGTGLHEQYF; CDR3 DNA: TGCGCCAGCAGCCCCTCCGTGGGGACAGGGCTTCACGAGCAGTACTTC
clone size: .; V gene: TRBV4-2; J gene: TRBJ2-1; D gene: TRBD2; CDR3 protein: CASSQVAGEHNEQFF; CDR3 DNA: TGTGCCAGCAGCCAAGTAGCGGGGGAACACAATGAGCAGTTCTTC
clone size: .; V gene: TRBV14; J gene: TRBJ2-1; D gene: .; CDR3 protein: CASSQDLRGEQFF; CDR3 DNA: TGTGCCAGCAGCCAGGACCTTAGGGGGGAGCAGTTCTTC
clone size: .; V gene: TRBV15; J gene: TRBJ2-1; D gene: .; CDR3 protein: CATSISTGVSSYNEQFF; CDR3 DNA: TGTGCCACCAGCATCTCGACAGGCGTCAGCTCCTACAATGAGCAGTTCTTC
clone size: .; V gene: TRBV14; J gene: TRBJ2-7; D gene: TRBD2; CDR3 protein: CASSSALAGGRDYEQYF; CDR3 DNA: TGTGCCAGCAGCTCCGCCCTAGCGGGAGGGCGCGACTACGAGCAGTACTTC
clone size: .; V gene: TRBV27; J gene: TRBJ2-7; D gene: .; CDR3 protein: CASRGSDSGAEDEQYF; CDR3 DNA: TGTGCCAGCAGAGGCTCCGACTCAGGGGCCGAGGACGAGCAGTACTTC
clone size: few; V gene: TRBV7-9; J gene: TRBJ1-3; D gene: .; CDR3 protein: CASSLEARVTGNTIYF; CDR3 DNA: TGTGCCAGCAGCTTAGAGGCACGGGTTACGGGAAACACCATATATTTT
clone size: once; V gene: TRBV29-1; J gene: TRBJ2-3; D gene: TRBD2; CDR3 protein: CSVEVAGDTQYF; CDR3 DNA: TGCAGCGTTGAAGTAGCGGGAGATACGCAGTATTTT
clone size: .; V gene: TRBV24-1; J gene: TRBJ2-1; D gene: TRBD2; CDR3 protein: CATSDPGTSANEQFF; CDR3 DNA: TGTGCCACCAGTGACCCCGGGACTAGCGCCAATGAGCAGTTCTTC
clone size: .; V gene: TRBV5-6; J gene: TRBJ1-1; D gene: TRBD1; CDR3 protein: CASSSETGIVATEAFF; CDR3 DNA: TGTGCCAGCAGCAGCGAGACAGGGATCGTTGCAACGGAAGCTTTCTTT
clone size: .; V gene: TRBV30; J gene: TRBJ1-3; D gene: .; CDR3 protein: CAWSVSSGNTIYF; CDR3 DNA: TGTGCCTGGAGTGTCAGTTCTGGAAACACCATATATTTT
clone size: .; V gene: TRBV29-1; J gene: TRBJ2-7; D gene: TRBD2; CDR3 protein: CSVRGLAGAGSYEQYF; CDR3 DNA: TGCAGCGTCCGCGGACTAGCGGGAGCGGGTTCCTACGAGCAGTACTTC
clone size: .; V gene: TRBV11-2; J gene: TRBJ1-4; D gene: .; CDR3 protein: CASSIRRVEKLFF; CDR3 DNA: TGTGCCAGCAGCATCCGGAGGGTCGAAAAACTGTTTTTT
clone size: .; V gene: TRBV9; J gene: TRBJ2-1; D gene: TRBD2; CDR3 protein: CASSVEAGGPQGNEQFF; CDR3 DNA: TGTGCCAGCAGCGTAGAAGCGGGAGGACCCCAGGGGAATGAGCAGTTCTTC
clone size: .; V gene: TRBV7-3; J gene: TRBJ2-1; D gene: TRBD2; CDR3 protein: CASSLHPGLAGLSEQFF; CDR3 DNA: TGTGCCAGCAGCCTCCACCCGGGACTAGCGGGACTTTCTGAGCAGTTCTTC
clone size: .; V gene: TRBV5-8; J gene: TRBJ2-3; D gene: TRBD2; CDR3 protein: CASSFRLAGVSTDTQYF; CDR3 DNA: TGTGCCAGCAGCTTTCGTCTAGCGGGAGTAAGCACAGATACGCAGTATTTT
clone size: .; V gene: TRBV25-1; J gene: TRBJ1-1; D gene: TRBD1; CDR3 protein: CASSERDRGDSNTEAFF; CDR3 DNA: TGTGCCAGCAGTGAAAGGGACAGGGGTGATTCCAACACTGAAGCTTTCTTT
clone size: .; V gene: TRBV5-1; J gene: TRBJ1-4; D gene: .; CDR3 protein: CASSLGMRMDEKLFF; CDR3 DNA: TGCGCCAGCAGCTTAGGAATGCGGATGGATGAAAAACTGTTTTTT
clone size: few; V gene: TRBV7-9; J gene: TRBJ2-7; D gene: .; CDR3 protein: CASSLTYGSRSHEQYF; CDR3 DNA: TGTGCCAGCAGCTTAACCTACGGGAGTAGGTCCCACGAGCAGTACTTC
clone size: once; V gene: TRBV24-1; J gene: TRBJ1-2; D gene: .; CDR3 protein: CATLETDLRSYTF; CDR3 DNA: TGTGCCACCCTGGAGACAGACTTGAGAAGCTACACCTTC
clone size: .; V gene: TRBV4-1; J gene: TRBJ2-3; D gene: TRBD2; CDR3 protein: CASSPGRDRDTDTQYF; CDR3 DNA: TGCGCCAGCAGCCCTGGGAGGGATAGGGACACAGATACGCAGTATTTT
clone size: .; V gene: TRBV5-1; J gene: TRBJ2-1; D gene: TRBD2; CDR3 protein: CASSLAGTSGRALYNEQFF; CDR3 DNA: TGCGCCAGCAGCTTGGCCGGGACTAGCGGGAGGGCCCTCTACAATGAGCAGTTCTTC
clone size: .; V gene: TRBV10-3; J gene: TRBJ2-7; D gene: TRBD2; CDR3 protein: CAIGEREMGSYEQYF; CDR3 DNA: TGTGCCATCGGCGAGCGGGAGATGGGGTCCTACGAGCAGTACTTC
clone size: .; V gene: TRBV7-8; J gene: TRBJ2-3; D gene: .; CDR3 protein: CASSPTNTQYF; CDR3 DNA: TGTGCCAGCAGCCCCACTAATACGCAGTATTTT
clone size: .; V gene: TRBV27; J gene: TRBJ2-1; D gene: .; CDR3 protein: CASSLSVVHEQFF; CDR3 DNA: TGTGCCAGCAGTCTCTCGGTAGTCCATGAGCAGTTCTTC
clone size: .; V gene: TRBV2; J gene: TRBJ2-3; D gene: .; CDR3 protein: CASTLLSADTQYF; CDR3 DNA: TGTGCCAGCACGCTCCTGAGCGCAGATACGCAGTATTTT
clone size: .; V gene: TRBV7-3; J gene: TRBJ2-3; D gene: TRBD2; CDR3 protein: CASRPTSTHTDTQYF; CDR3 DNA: TGTGCCAGCAGACCGACTAGCACACACACAGATACGCAGTATTTT
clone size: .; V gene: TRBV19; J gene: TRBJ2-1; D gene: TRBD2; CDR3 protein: CASSSGLAGGPYNEQFF; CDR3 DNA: TGTGCCAGTAGTTCGGGACTAGCGGGAGGGCCGTACAATGAGCAGTTCTTC
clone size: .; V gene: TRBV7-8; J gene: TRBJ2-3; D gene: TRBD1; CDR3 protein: CASSSSDRAKDTQYF; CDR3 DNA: TGTGCCAGCAGCTCCTCGGACAGGGCCAAAGATACGCAGTATTTT
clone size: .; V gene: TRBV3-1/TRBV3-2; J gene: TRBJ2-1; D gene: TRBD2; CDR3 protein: CASSLLAGVQNEQFF; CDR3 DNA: TGTGCCAGCAGCCTACTAGCGGGAGTTCAGAATGAGCAGTTCTTC
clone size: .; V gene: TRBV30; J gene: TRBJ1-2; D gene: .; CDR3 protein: CAWTDSYGYTF; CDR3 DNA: TGTGCCTGGACCGACAGCTATGGCTACACCTTC
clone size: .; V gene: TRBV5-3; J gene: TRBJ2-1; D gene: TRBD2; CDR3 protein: CARSLAGTSGTKSSYNEQFF; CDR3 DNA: TGTGCCAGAAGCTTGGCTGGGACTAGCGGGACAAAAAGCTCCTACAATGAGCAGTTCTTC
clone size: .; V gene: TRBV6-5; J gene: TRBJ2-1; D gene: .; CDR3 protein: CASSYSIARYNEQFF; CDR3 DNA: TGTGCCAGCAGTTACTCGATCGCACGGTACAATGAGCAGTTCTTC
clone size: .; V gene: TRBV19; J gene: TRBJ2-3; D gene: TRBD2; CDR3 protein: CASSISSGSESDTQYF; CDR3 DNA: TGTGCCAGTAGTATTTCTAGCGGGAGTGAATCAGATACGCAGTATTTT
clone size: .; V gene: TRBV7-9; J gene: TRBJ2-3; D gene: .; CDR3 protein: CASSLYGGITDTQYF; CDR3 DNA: TGTGCCAGCAGCTTATATGGGGGGATCACAGATACGCAGTATTTT
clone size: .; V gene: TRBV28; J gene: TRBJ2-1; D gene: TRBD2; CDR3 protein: CASSFSGSSYNEQFF; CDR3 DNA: TGTGCCAGCAGTTTTAGCGGGAGCTCCTACAATGAGCAGTTCTTC
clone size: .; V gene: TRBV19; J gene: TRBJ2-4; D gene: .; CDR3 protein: CASSIRGTSGGGNIQYF; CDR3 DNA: TGTGCCAGTAGTATAAGGGGGACAAGTGGCGGTGGAAACATTCAGTACTTC
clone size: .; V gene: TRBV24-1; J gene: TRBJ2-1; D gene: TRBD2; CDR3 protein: CATSAPTPIAGGPAHEQFF; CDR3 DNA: TGTGCCACCAGTGCCCCGACCCCTATAGCGGGAGGACCAGCCCATGAGCAGTTCTTC
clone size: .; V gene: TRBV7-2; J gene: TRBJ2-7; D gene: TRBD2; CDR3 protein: CASSLDFGASGSYEQYF; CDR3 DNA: TGTGCCAGCAGCTTAGATTTCGGGGCGAGCGGGAGCTACGAGCAGTACTTC
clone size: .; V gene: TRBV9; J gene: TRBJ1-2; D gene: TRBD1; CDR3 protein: CASSVGGQGVALGGYTF; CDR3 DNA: TGTGCCAGCAGCGTAGGGGGACAGGGTGTCGCCTTGGGAGGCTACACCTTC
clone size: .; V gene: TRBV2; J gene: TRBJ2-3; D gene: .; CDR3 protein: CASSERQATDTQYF; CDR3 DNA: TGTGCCAGCAGCGAGAGACAGGCCACAGATACGCAGTATTTT
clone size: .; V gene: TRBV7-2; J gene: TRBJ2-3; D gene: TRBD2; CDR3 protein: CASSWGGMASGTDTQYF; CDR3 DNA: TGTGCCAGCAGCTGGGGGGGGATGGCCAGCGGCACAGATACGCAGTATTTT